This TCR beta chain was recorded in a study of blood T cell repertoires in COVID-19. Study-level background: PBMCs, B-cell-depleted T cells, or T cells provided the cDNA or gDNA that made up the material.

Profiled with immunoSEQ multiplex PCR; TCRdb holds only in-frame clones, not every one. Found here are about 150,000 clones, around 88% of them singletons; the top ten hold about 5%. Trimming removed 1 base from V and 3 bases from J; junction bases left unmatched: 5. CDR1 and CDR2 from the germline V gene are MNHEY and SVGEGT. This CDR3 contains 17 residues. V gene TRBV6-2 or TRBV6-3 combines with J gene TRBJ2-1; 11 bases match TRBD2. Sequencing was carried out using peripheral blood. The receptor was isolated from a human donor in a cohort sampled during active COVID-19. CDR3 protein: CASSYLGTSGGYNEQFF. In DNA form, the CDR3 reads TGTGCCAGCAGTTACTTAGGAACTAGCGGGGGCTACAATGAGCAGTTCTTC.